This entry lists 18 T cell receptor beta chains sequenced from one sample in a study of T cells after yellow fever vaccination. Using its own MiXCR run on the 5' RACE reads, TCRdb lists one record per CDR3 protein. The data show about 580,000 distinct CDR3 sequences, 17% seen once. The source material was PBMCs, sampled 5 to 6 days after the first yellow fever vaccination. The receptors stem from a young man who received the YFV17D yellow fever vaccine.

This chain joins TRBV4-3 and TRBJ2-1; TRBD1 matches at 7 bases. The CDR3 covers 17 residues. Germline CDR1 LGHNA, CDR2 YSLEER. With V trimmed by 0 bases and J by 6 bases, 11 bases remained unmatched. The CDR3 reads CASSQDSTRGLLNEQFF. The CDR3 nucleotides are TGCGCCAGCAGCCAAGATTCTACGAGGGGGCTTCTCAATGAGCAGTTCTTC.

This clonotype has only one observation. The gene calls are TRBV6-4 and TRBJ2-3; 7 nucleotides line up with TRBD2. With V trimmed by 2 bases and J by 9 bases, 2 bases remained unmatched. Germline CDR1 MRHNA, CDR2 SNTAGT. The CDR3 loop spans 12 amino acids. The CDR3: CASSDGRGTQYF. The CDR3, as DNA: TGTGCCAGCAGTGACGGGCGGGGGACGCAGTATTTT.

CDR3 in DNA: TGTGCCAGCAGTTCTAACAGGGGGGCCAATCAGCCCCAGCATTTT. This sequence encodes CASSSNRGANQPQHF. The J gene is TRBJ1-5, the V gene TRBV6-2 or TRBV6-3; TRBD1 agrees at 8 bases. The germline V gene has CDR1 MNHEY and CDR2 SVGEGT. This CDR3 region has 15 residues. J gave up 3 bases and V 4 bases, and 5 bases lay outside the gene matches.

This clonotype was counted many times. The CDR3 sequence: CATHRGAGSGYTF. The CDR3 DNA reads as TGTGCCACTCACAGGGGTGCAGGGTCCGGCTACACCTTC. This chain links TRBV10-3 with TRBJ1-2; 7 nucleotides line up with TRBD1. Trimming took 10 bases from V and 8 from J; bases not matched to a gene: 13. The CDR3 has 13 residues. Germline CDR1 and CDR2: ENHRY and SYGVKD.

The CDR3 DNA reads as TGTGCCAGCAGCTTATTCGACCTGAGAACCAATGAGCAGTTCTTC. This sequence encodes CASSLFDLRTNEQFF. This chain joins TRBV7-2 and TRBJ2-1; D is unclear. The CDR3 runs to 15 residues. Germline V gives CDR1 SGHTA, CDR2 FQGNSA. V lost 2 bases and J 6 bases, leaving 14 bases between the germline ends.

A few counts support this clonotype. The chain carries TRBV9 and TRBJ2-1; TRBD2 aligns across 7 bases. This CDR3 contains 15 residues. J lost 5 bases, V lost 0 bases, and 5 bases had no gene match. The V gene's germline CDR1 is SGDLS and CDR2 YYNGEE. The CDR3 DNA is TGTGCCAGCAGCGTAGCTAGCGGAAACAACAATGAGCAGTTCTTC. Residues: CASSVASGNNNEQFF.

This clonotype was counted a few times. The CDR3 coding sequence is TGCAGTGCTAGGCAGGGGGCGTCGAACACTGAAGCTTTCTTT. Amino acid sequence: CSARQGASNTEAFF. The V and J genes are TRBV20-1 and TRBJ1-1; 8 bases line up with TRBD1. The CDR3 sequence is 14 residues long. V was pared by 3 bases and J by 1 base, with 4 bases of the junction left unmatched. Germline assignment: CDR1 DFQATT and CDR2 SNEGSKA (reference sequence).

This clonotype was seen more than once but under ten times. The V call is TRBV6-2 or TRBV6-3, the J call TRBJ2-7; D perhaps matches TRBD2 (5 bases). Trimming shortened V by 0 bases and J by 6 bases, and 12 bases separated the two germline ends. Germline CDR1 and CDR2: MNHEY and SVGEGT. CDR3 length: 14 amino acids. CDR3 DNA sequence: TGTGCCAGCAGTTACTCAGCCGGAGGTAGCGAGCAGTACGTC. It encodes CASSYSAGGSEQYV.

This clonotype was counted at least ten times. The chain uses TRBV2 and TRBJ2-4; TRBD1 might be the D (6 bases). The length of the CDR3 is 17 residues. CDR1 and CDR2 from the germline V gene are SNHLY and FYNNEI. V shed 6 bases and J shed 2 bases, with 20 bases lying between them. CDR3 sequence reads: CASRETQGQEPKNIQYF. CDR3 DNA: TGTGCCAGCAGAGAAACTCAGGGACAAGAACCCAAAAACATTCAGTACTTC. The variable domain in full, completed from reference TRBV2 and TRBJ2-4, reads EPEVTQTPSHQVTQMGQEVILRCVPISNHLYFYWYRQILGQKVEFLVSFYNNEISEKSEIFDDQFSVERPDGSNFTLKIRSTKLEDSAMYFCASRETQGQEPKNIQYFGAGTRLSVL.

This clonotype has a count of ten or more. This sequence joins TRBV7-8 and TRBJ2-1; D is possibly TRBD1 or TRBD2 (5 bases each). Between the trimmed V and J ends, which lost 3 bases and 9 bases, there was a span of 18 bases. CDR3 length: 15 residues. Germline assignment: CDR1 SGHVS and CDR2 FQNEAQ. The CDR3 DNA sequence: TGTGCCAGCAGCTTGAGGGGTTCCCAGTCCGTTGAGCAGTTCTTC. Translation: CASSLRGSQSVEQFF.

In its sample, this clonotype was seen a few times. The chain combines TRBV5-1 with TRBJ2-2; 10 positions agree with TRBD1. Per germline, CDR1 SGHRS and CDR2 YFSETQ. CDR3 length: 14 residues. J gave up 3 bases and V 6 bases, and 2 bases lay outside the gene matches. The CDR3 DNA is TGCGCCAGCAAAGGGACAGGGGACACCGGGGAGCTGTTTTTT. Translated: CASKGTGDTGELFF.

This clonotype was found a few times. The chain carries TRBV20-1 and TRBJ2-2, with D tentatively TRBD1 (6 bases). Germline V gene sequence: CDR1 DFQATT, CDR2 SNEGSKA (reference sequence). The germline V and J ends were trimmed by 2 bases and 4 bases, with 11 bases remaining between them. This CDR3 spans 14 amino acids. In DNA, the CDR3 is TGCAGTGCTAGACAGGGGAAGGGCACCGGGGAGCTGTTTTTT. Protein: CSARQGKGTGELFF.

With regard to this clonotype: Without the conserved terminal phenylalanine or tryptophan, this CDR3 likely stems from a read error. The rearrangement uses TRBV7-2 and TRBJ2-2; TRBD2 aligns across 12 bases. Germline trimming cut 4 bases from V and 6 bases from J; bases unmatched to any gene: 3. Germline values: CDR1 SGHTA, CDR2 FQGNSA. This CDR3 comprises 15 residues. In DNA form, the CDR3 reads TGTGCCAGCAGCTCCGGACTAGCGGGGTCCGGGGAGCTGTTTGTT. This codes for CASSSGLAGSGELFV.

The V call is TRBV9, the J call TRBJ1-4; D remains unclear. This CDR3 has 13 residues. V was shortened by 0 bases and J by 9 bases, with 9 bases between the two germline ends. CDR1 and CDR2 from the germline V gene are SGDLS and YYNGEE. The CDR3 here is CASSVGPGKKLFF. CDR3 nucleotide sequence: TGTGCCAGCAGCGTAGGACCGGGGAAAAAACTGTTTTTT.

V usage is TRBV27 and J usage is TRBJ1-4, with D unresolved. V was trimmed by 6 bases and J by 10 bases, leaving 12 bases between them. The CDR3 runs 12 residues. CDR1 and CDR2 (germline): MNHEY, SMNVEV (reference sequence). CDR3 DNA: TGTGCCAGCAGCCGTTATGGTGGAAAACTGTTTTTT. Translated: CASSRYGGKLFF.

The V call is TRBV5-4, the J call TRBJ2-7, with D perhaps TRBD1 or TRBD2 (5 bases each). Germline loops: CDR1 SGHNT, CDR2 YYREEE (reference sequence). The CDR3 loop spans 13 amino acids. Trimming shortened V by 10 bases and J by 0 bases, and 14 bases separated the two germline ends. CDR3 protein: CALRDGRSYEQYF. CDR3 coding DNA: TGTGCCCTCAGGGACGGCCGCTCCTACGAGCAGTACTTC.

This CDR3 is CAAGGGSGYNEQFF. The CDR3 region has the DNA TGTGCCGCGGGAGGGGGGTCAGGGTACAATGAGCAGTTCTTC. The chain uses TRBV6-1 and TRBJ2-1, with 9 bases identical to TRBD2. Looked up from germline, CDR1 is MNHNS and CDR2 is SASEGT. J was trimmed by 4 bases and V by 11 bases; bases with no gene match: 9. This CDR3 has 14 amino acids.

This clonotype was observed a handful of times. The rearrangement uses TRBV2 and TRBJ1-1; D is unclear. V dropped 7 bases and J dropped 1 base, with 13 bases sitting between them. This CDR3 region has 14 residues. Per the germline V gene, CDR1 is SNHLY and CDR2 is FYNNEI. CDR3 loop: CASIMDRPNTEAFF. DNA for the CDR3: TGTGCCAGCATCATGGACCGCCCGAACACTGAAGCTTTCTTT. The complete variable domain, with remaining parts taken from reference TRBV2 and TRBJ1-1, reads EPEVTQTPSHQVTQMGQEVILRCVPISNHLYFYWYRQILGQKVEFLVSFYNNEISEKSEIFDDQFSVERPDGSNFTLKIRSTKLEDSAMYFCASIMDRPNTEAFFGQGTRLTVV.